A single sample is the source of the 8 T cell receptor beta chains below, sequenced in a study of blood T cell repertoires in COVID-19. Data came from immunoSEQ multiplex PCR; TCRdb stores just in-frame clones and leaves some out. The table lists around 300,000 clones, roughly 87% of them singletons. Input material: PBMCs or T cells enriched from blood (not recorded which). Source of these receptors: a woman aged 40-49 years who had recovered from COVID-19.

This clone was counted only a few times. This chain connects TRBV4-1 to TRBJ1-2; a possible D gene is TRBD1 (6 bases). Germline CDR1 and CDR2: MGHRA and YSYEKL. Trimming stripped 3 bases from V and 4 bases from J, with 18 bases between. This CDR3 is 16 amino acids long. The CDR3 here is CASSHTPTGTGYGYTF. The CDR3 nucleotides are TGCGCCAGCAGCCATACCCCTACAGGGACGGGCTATGGCTACACCTTC.

The rearrangement joins TRBV28 to TRBJ2-5, with 8 bases lining up with TRBD2. After removal of 5 bases from V and 5 bases from J, the junction contained 10 bases not matched to a gene. The CDR3 consists of 15 residues. Germline V gene data show CDR1 as MDHEN and CDR2 as SYDVKM. The chain's CDR3 is CASSLGAGVVETQYF. The CDR3 coding sequence is TGTGCCAGCAGTCTGGGAGCGGGAGTCGTGGAGACCCAGTACTTC.

This clone was seen a few times. J is TRBJ2-7 and V is TRBV18; 14 bases fit TRBD2. The germline CDR1 and CDR2 sequences are KGHSH and LQKENI. With 6 bases clipped from V and 5 bases from J, the junction kept 9 bases outside the gene matches. The CDR3 sequence is 16 residues long. As DNA, the CDR3 is TGTGCCAGCTCCCCATGGGGACTAGCGGGAGCCAACGAGCAGTACTTC. Protein: CASSPWGLAGANEQYF.

The chain couples TRBV3-1 (or the pseudogene TRBV3-2) to TRBJ1-1; unclear D gene. V gave up 6 bases and J gave up 0 bases, with 11 bases separating them. Germline V gives CDR1 LGHDT, CDR2 YNNKEL (reference sequence). The CDR3 extends over 14 amino acids. The CDR3 reads CASRDQRMNTEAFF. The CDR3 DNA reads as TGTGCCAGCAGGGATCAGCGAATGAACACTGAAGCTTTCTTT.

This rearrangement joins TRBV5-1 to TRBJ2-2, with a tentative D call TRBD2 (5 bases). Trimming cost V 4 bases and J 1 base, with 8 bases left between them. Looked up from germline, CDR1 is SGHRS and CDR2 is YFSETQ. The length of the CDR3 is 14 residues. The CDR3 loop is CASSPGGNTGELFF. CDR3 sequence (DNA): TGCGCCAGCAGCCCCGGAGGGAACACCGGGGAGCTGTTTTTT.

This chain uses TRBV9 with TRBJ1-4; D remains ambiguous. CDR1 is SGDLS and CDR2 is YYNGEE in the germline V gene. The ends were cut back, 6 bases at V and 4 bases at J, with 16 bases in the middle. The CDR3 sequence is 15 residues long. DNA for the CDR3: TGTGCCAGCACCAAAATCACCGGAGATAATGAAAAACTGTTTTTT. Protein: CASTKITGDNEKLFF.

This rearrangement joins TRBV28 to TRBJ1-2, with D maybe TRBD1 (5 bases). V was clipped by 0 bases and J by 6 bases, with 23 bases between them. Looked up from germline, CDR1 is MDHEN and CDR2 is SYDVKM. The CDR3 totals 18 residues. The CDR3 nucleotides read TGTGCCAGCAGTTTATGGCCAAGGGGAGGGTATGAGGGGAATGGCTACACCTTC. Translating gives CASSLWPRGGYEGNGYTF.

The V gene is TRBV28, the J gene TRBJ1-6; a possible D gene is TRBD1 (5 bases). The germline CDR1 and CDR2 sequences are MDHEN and SYDVKM. Trimming pared 5 bases from V and 6 bases from J, leaving 14 bases between. CDR3 length equals 15 residues. The CDR3, as DNA: TGTGCCAGCAGTCCCCAGGGCTCGTCTAATTCACCCCTCCACTTT. This translates into CASSPQGSSNSPLHF. Full variable domain (outside the CDR3, taken from reference TRBV28 and TRBJ1-6): DVKVTQSSRYLVKRTGEKVFLECVQDMDHENMFWYRQDPGLGLRLIYFSYDVKMKEKGDIPEGYSVSREKKERFSLILESASTNQTSMYLCASSPQGSSNSPLHFGNGTRLTVT.